This T cell receptor (beta chain) derives from a study of Ad26.COV2.S vaccination and SARS-CoV-2 variants. The study, taken as a whole, reports: In TCR breadth and depth analyses, total T cell responses may have been underestimated.

Sequencing used immunoSEQ multiplex PCR; TCRdb keeps in-frame clones, though not all of them. The table has 410,000 or so clones, 90% seen once; the top ten hold 9.5% to 15%. Treatment reported: roughly 18 received Ad26.COV2.S at low or high dose, single or two shots; 5 received placebo; per-sample allocation not given. Collection of the samples took place on day 63 after the first injection of vaccine or placebo. The donor's status was that of an adult aged 18-55 years in Boston. As its vector, the vaccine had Ad26, which expressed Wuhan-strain SARS-CoV-2 spike. With regard to this clone: Its specificity is not known.

V lost 5 bases to trimming and J lost 4 bases, with 12 bases between them. Germline-derived CDR1 and CDR2 are SGHNT and YENEEA. The CDR3 length is 14 residues. The chain carries TRBV11-3 and TRBJ1-3; D unclear. The material was peripheral blood, obtained in a trial of Ad26.COV2.S vaccine versus placebo. This clonotype originated in a person between 18 and 59 years old who received the Ad26.COV2.S COVID-19 vaccine or a placebo. As DNA, the CDR3 is TGTGCCAGCAGCCCAGACGGGCCCGGAAACACCATATATTTT. It specifies CASSPDGPGNTIYF.